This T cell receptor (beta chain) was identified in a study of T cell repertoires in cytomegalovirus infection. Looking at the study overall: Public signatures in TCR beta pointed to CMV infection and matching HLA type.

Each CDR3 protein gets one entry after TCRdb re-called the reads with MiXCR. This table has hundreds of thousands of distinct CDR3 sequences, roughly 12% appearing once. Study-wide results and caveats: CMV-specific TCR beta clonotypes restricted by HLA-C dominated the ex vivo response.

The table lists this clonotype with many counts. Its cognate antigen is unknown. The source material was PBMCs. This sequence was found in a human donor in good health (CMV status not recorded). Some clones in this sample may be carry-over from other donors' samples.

CDR3 region: CASSSRGGLEPFSGNTIYF. The DNA of the CDR3 is TGTGCCAGCAGCTCAAGGGGAGGGCTCGAACCTTTCTCTGGAAACACCATATATTTT. This chain uses TRBV7-9 with TRBJ1-3, with D possibly TRBD1 on 5 matching bases. The CDR3 has 19 residues. Trimming shortened V by 4 bases and J by 0 bases, and 22 bases separated the two germline ends. CDR1 is SEHNR, CDR2 FQNEAQ, per germline (reference sequence). The whole variable domain, filled in from reference TRBV7-9 and TRBJ1-3, reads DTGVSQNPRHKITKRGQNVTFRCDPISEHNRLYWYRQTLGQGPEFLTYFQNEAQLEKSRLLSDRFSAERPKGSFSTLEIQRTEQGDSAMYLCASSSRGGLEPFSGNTIYFGEGSWLTVV.